These 3 T cell receptor beta chains share one sample of origin, sequenced in a study of blood T cell repertoires in COVID-19. Sequencing was performed with immunoSEQ multiplex PCR; in TCRdb, only in-frame clones are kept and a portion is missing. Of about 210,000 clones listed, 90% to 95% were seen once; the top ten hold approximately 1.2%. The sample taken for sequencing was peripheral blood. These TCRs come from a man aged 30 to 39 with acute or convalescent COVID-19.

This clone was counted once. This chain connects TRBV29-1 to TRBJ1-3; a weak D match, TRBD1 (6 bases). Germline values: CDR1 SQVTM, CDR2 ANQGSEA. The CDR3 length is 15 residues. The germline V and J ends were trimmed by 4 bases and 0 bases, with 13 bases remaining between them. CDR3 in amino acids: CSVVGHKSSGNTIYF. CDR3 in DNA: TGCAGCGTTGTGGGACACAAGAGCTCTGGAAACACCATATATTTT.

This chain links TRBV5-5 with TRBJ1-2; 7 nucleotides agree with TRBD1. Germline loops: CDR1 SGHKS, CDR2 YYEKEE (reference sequence). This CDR3 spans 15 amino acids. V lost 0 bases to trimming and J lost 5 bases; unmatched junction nucleotides: 7. This CDR3 is CASSLATGQKYGYTF. CDR3 nucleotide sequence: TGTGCCAGCAGCTTGGCCACGGGACAGAAGTATGGCTACACCTTC.

The chain links TRBV12-3 or TRBV12-4 to TRBJ1-1; D unresolved. Trimming took 4 bases from V and 0 from J, leaving 6 bases between them. The CDR3 loop spans 13 amino acids. CDR3 bases: TGTGCCAGCAGTTCCGGTATGAACACTGAAGCTTTCTTT. This encodes CASSSGMNTEAFF.